This T cell receptor beta chain was retrieved from a study of blood T cell repertoires in COVID-19. About the study: The samples span acute and convalescent COVID-19 from the United States, Italy and Spain. PBMCs, B-cell-depleted T cells, or T cells provided the cDNA or gDNA that made up the material.

Per the germline V gene, CDR1 is MNHEY and CDR2 is SVGAGI. V was shortened by 2 bases and J by 9 bases, with 17 bases between the two germline ends. The CDR3 spans 14 residues. Only in-frame clones appear in the TCRdb table, and some are missing; sequencing was by immunoSEQ multiplex PCR. The sample carries 310,000 or so clones, roughly 90% recorded once. The rearrangement links TRBV6-5 to TRBJ2-7, with D perhaps TRBD1 (5 bases). The clonotype was recovered from a woman aged 25-40 years with COVID-19, enrolled during active disease. Sequencing used peripheral blood. The CDR3 spells CASSYGGAPTGQYF. DNA for the CDR3: TGTGCCAGCAGTTACGGCGGAGCCCCCACAGGGCAGTACTTC.